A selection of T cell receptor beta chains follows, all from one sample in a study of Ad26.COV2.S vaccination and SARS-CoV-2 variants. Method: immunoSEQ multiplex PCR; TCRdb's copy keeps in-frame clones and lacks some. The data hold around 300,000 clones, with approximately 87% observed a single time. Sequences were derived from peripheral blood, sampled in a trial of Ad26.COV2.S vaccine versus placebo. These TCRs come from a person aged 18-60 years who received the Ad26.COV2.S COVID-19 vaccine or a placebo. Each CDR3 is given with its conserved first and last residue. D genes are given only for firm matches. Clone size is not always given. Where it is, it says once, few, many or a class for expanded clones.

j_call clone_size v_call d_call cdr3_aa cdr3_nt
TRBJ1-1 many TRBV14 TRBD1 CASSPWDSFNTEAFF TGTGCCAGCAGCCCCTGGGACAGTTTTAACACTGAAGCTTTCTTT
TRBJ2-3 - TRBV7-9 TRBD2 CASSQGTSGVSTDTQYF TGTGCCAGCAGCCAAGGGACTAGCGGGGTCAGCACAGATACGCAGTATTTT
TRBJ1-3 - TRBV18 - CASSPSGTSNTIYF TGTGCCAGCTCACCGTCCGGGACATCAAACACCATATATTTT
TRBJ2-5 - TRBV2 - CASRTAQGGETQYF TGTGCCAGCCGCACGGCGCAGGGCGGAGAGACCCAGTACTTC
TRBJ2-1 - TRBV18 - CASSPSGVNLWEFF TGTGCCAGCTCACCTTCGGGAGTTAACTTGTGGGAGTTCTTC
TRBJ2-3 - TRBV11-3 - CASSGASDTQYF TGTGCCAGCAGCGGGGCCTCAGATACGCAGTATTTT
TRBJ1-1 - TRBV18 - CASSPISHVGAFF TGTGCCAGCTCACCGATTAGCCATGTTGGAGCTTTCTTT
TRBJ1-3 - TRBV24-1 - CATSLRTLGGNTIYF TGTGCCACCAGTTTACGGACATTGGGAGGAAACACCATATATTTT
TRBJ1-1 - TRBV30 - CAWTEGVEAFF TGTGCCTGGACGGAAGGAGTTGAAGCTTTCTTT
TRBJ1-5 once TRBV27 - CASSLSRGPYQPQHF TGTGCCAGCAGTTTATCAAGAGGGCCCTATCAGCCCCAGCATTTT
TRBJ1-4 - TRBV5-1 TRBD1 CASSLYFGTDEKLFF TGCGCCAGCAGCTTGTACTTCGGGACAGACGAAAAACTGTTTTTT
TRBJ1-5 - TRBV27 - CASSRQGQPQHF TGTGCCAGCAGCCGGCAGGGGCAGCCCCAGCATTTT
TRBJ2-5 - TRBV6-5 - CASRGQGQETQYF TGTGCCAGTAGAGGTCAGGGTCAAGAGACCCAGTACTTC
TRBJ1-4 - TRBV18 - CASSPLSGLEEKLFF TGTGCCAGCTCACCATTAAGTGGGCTGGAGGAAAAACTGTTTTTT
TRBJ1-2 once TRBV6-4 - CASSDSGQDPYGYTF TGTGCCAGCAGTGACTCAGGTCAGGACCCCTATGGCTACACCTTC
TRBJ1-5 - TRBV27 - CASSFSHNQPQHF TGTGCCAGCAGTTTTTCCCACAATCAGCCCCAGCATTTT
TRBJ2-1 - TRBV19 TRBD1 CASRGTGYGNEQFF TGTGCCAGTAGGGGGACAGGGTATGGAAATGAGCAGTTCTTC
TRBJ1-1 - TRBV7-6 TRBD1 CASRPLGGQGFQAFF TGTGCCAGCAGGCCTTTAGGGGGACAGGGGTTTCAAGCTTTCTTT
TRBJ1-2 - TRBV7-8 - CASSLNPAGGDYGYTF TGTGCCAGCAGCTTAAACCCCGCCGGGGGCGACTATGGCTACACCTTC
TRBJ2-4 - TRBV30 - CAWSPVSLAKNIQYF TGTGCCTGGAGTCCCGTTTCTTTAGCCAAAAACATTCAGTACTTC
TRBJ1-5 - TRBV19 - CASSSLQGSNQPQHF TGTGCCAGTAGTTCTCTACAGGGATCCAATCAGCCCCAGCATTTT
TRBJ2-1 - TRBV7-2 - CASRLALAEQFF TGTGCCAGCAGACTTGCACTGGCCGAGCAGTTCTTC
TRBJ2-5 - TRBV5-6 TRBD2 CASSLDYPGLASITETQYF TGTGCCAGCAGCTTGGACTATCCGGGACTAGCTTCGATTACAGAGACCCAGTACTTC
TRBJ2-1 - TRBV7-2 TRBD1 CASSPRTGTGNEQFF TGTGCCAGCAGCCCACGGACAGGGACAGGCAATGAGCAGTTCTTC
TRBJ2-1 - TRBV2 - CASSEALIKTYNEQFF TGTGCCAGCAGTGAAGCGCTTATCAAGACCTACAATGAGCAGTTCTTC
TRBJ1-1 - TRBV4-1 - CASSQAPNTEAFF TGCGCCAGCAGCCAAGCTCCGAACACTGAAGCTTTCTTT
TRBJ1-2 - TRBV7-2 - CASSLLTQLNYTF TGTGCCAGCAGCTTGCTGACTCAACTAAACTACACCTTC
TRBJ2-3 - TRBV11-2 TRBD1 CASSLENRGDTQYF TGTGCCAGCAGCCTGGAAAACAGGGGAGATACGCAGTATTTT
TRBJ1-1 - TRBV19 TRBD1 CASKDRPNTEAFF TGTGCCAGTAAGGACAGGCCGAACACTGAAGCTTTCTTT
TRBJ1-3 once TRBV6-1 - CASSEWGTGNTIYF TGTGCCAGCAGTGAATGGGGCACGGGAAACACCATATATTTT
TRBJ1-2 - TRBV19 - CASSDPGRADGYTF TGTGCCAGTAGTGACCCGGGTAGGGCTGATGGCTACACCTTC
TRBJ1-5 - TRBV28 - CASGSGHQPQHF TGTGCCAGCGGATCAGGGCACCAGCCCCAGCATTTT
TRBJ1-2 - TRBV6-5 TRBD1 CASILTGLNYGYTF TGTGCCAGCATCCTGACAGGGCTTAACTATGGCTACACCTTC
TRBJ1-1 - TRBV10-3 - CAINPEGGSSTEAFF TGTGCCATCAACCCTGAAGGGGGATCGAGCACTGAAGCTTTCTTT
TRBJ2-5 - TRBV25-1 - CASSDRRQETQYF TGTGCCAGCAGTGACCGGCGTCAAGAGACCCAGTACTTC
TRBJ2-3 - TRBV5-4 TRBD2 CASTGPLLAGGPPSTDTQYF TGTGCCAGCACGGGTCCCCTACTAGCGGGAGGGCCCCCTAGCACAGATACGCAGTATTTT
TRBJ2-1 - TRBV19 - CASSPSNTIYNEQFF TGTGCCAGTAGTCCATCTAACACGATATACAATGAGCAGTTCTTC
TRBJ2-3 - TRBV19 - CASGDTSTDTQYF TGTGCCAGTGGGGATACTAGCACAGATACGCAGTATTTT
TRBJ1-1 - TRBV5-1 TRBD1 CASSFMTGSTEAFF TGCGCCAGCAGCTTCATGACAGGGAGCACTGAAGCTTTCTTT
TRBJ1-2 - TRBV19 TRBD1 CASSIGQGADYTF TGTGCCAGTAGTATAGGACAGGGTGCCGACTACACCTTC
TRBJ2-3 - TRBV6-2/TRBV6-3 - CASSYRKPTDTQYF TGTGCCAGCAGTTATAGGAAGCCCACAGATACGCAGTATTTT
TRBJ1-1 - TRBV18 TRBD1 CASSPQTGAGDTEAFF TGTGCCAGCTCACCACAAACAGGGGCTGGGGACACTGAAGCTTTCTTT
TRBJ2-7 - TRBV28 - CASSSIVGGRYEQYF TGTGCCAGCAGTTCCATTGTGGGGGGCAGGTACGAGCAGTACTTC
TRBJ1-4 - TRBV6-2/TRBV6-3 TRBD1 CASSFRQGLNEKLFF TGTGCCAGCAGCTTTCGACAGGGGTTGAATGAAAAACTGTTTTTT
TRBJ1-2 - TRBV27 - CASSPTLRAINGYTF TGTGCCAGCAGTCCCACTCTCCGGGCCATTAATGGCTACACCTTC
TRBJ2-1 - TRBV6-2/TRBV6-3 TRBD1 CASSPGQGGGYNEQFF TGTGCCAGCAGCCCCGGACAGGGAGGAGGGTACAATGAGCAGTTCTTC
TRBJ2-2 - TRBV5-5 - CASSRGTAQTGELFF TGTGCCAGCAGCCGCGGGACAGCTCAAACCGGGGAGCTGTTTTTT
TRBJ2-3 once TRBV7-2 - CASSLSVLATDTQYF TGTGCCAGCAGCTTATCGGTCTTAGCGACAGATACGCAGTATTTT
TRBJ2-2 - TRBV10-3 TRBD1 CAISERGQLTGELFF TGTGCCATCAGTGAGAGGGGACAGCTAACCGGGGAGCTGTTTTTT
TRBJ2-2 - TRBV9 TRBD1 CASSSRPGGDTGELFF TGTGCCAGCAGCAGCCGGCCAGGGGGCGACACCGGGGAGCTGTTTTTT
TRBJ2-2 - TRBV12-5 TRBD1 CASGFSWDRASTGELFF TGTGCTAGTGGTTTCTCGTGGGACAGGGCGAGCACCGGGGAGCTGTTTTTT
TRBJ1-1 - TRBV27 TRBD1 CATASGQGRTEAFF TGTGCCACCGCCTCGGGACAGGGGCGCACTGAAGCTTTCTTT
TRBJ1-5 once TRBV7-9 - CASSSTEGLNQPQHF TGTGCCAGCAGCTCAACAGAGGGTCTTAATCAGCCCCAGCATTTT
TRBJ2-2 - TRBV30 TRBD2 CAWSVLPGGVARTGELFF TGTGCCTGGAGTGTACTCCCCGGGGGGGTAGCCCGCACCGGGGAGCTGTTTTTT
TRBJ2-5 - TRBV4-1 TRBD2 CASSRWGTSGGPMGETQYF TGCGCCAGCAGCCGGTGGGGGACTAGCGGGGGTCCCATGGGGGAGACCCAGTACTTC
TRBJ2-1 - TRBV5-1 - CASSLAGSYNEQFF TGCGCCAGCAGCTTGGCGGGCTCCTACAATGAGCAGTTCTTC